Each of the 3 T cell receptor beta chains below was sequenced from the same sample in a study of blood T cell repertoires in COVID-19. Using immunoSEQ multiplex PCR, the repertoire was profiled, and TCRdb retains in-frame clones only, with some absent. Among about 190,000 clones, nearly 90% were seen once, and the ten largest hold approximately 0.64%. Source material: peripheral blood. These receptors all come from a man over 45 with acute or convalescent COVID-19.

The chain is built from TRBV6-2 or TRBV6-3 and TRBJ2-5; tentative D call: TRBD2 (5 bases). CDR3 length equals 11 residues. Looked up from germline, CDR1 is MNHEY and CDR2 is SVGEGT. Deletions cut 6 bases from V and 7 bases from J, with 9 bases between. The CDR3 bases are TGTGCCAGCAGCCGCCGGGGGACCCAGTACTTC. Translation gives CASSRRGTQYF.

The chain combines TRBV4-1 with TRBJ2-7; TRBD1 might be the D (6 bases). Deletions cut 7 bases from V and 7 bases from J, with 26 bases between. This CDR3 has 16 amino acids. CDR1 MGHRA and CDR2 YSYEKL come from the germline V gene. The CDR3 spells CASTATGPPTTGEQYF. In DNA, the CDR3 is TGCGCCAGCACCGCGACAGGTCCCCCAACTACTGGGGAGCAGTACTTC.

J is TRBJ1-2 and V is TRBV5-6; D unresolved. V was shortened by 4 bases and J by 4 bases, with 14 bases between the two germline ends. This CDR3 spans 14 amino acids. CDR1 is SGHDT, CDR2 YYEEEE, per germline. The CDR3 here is CASSHSNSPYGYTF. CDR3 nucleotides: TGTGCCAGCAGCCACAGCAATTCCCCCTATGGCTACACCTTC.